These 30 T cell receptor beta chains came from one sample sequenced in a study of Tregs in tolerant kidney transplant recipients. No antigen has been assigned to these receptors. After 6 days with irradiated graft donor PBMCs, CFSE-labeled recipient PBMCs were FACS-sorted. Here immunoSEQ multiplex PCR was the method, and the copy in TCRdb shows in-frame clones only, minus some. This table lists about 2,000 clones. This specimen consisted of CD8+ T cells from blood cultured with allogeneic cells, obtained before the transplant. These TCRs come from a human patient who received a combined kidney and bone marrow transplant.

Turning to this clone: The read stops 3 residues short of the end of the CDR3; the missing end is completed from the germline J gene. The rearrangement uses TRBV20-1 and TRBJ1-1; D ambiguous. Germline CDR1 and CDR2: DFQATT and SNEGSKA (reference sequence). The length of the CDR3 is 10 residues. V was shortened by 7 bases and J by 7 bases, with 10 bases between the two germline ends. The covered CDR3 bases are TGCAGTGTTAGGGTAGTTGAA. Translation gives CSVRVVE. The full-length CDR3 reads as CSVRVVEAFF.

This clone is identified as medium-sized from frequency. A read error may produce the germline difference seen at one junction end. The DNA ends 3 residues before the CDR3 does, and the rest of the CDR3 is filled in from the germline J gene. The genes are TRBV12-3 or TRBV12-4 and TRBJ2-1; 12 nucleotides line up with TRBD2. The CDR3 is made up of 19 amino acids. CDR3 bases read: TGTGCCAGCACTTTACTAAGGCTAGCGGGAGGGGCGGGGGACAATGAG. Translated, it gives CASTLLRLAGGAGDNE. The whole CDR3 protein is CASTLLRLAGGAGDNEQFF.

To note about this clone: The read is 3 residues too short to cover the CDR3 end, so that end is filled in from the germline J gene. V is TRBV2 and J is TRBJ1-1; the match to TRBD1 covers 8 bases. CDR1 SNHLY and CDR2 FYNNEI come from the germline V gene. The length of the CDR3 is 12 residues. V was clipped by 6 bases and J by 6 bases; unmatched bases: 3. CDR3 sequence reads: CASRAGGPEAFF. The part of the CDR3 DNA that was read is TGTGCCAGCAGAGCAGGGGGCCCTGAA.

This clone registers large by frequency. The sequenced fragment ends 3 residues before the CDR3 boundary, so the rest is inferred from the germline J gene. The V and J genes are TRBV7-2 and TRBJ2-3, with D possibly TRBD1 on 6 matching bases. Germline V gene lookup returns CDR1 SGHTA and CDR2 FQGNSA. The V end was cut by 0 bases, the J end by 4 bases, with 14 bases between. This CDR3 is built from 16 residues. CDR3 DNA (partial): TGTGCCAGCAGCTTAGCGCAAACAGGGATGTCAGATACG. Protein sequence: CASSLAQTGMSDT. The full CDR3 is CASSLAQTGMSDTQYF. Full variable domain (missing parts from reference TRBV7-2 and TRBJ2-3): GAGVSQSPSNKVTEKGKDVELRCDPISGHTALYWYRQSLGQGLEFLIYFQGNSAPDKSGLPSDRFSAERTGGSVSTLTIQRTQQEDSAVYLCASSLAQTGMSDTQYFGPGTRLTVL.

In terms of frequency, this clone is medium-sized. The CDR3 end is not reached by the read, which stops 3 residues before it; the germline J gene fills it in. The gene calls are TRBV28 and TRBJ1-1; D gene ambiguous. The length of the CDR3 is 14 residues. Germline CDR1 reads MDHEN; CDR2 reads SYDVKM. The germline V and J ends were trimmed by 4 bases and 2 bases, with 11 bases remaining between them. The DNA read from the CDR3 is TGTGCCAGCAGTTCCTTAAGGTCAAACACTGAA. Translation: CASSSLRSNTE. The entire CDR3 is CASSSLRSNTEAFF.

This clone registers large by frequency. Read data end 3 residues before the CDR3 end; the end is taken from the germline J gene. The chain couples TRBV19 to TRBJ1-1; TRBD1 matches 9 bases. Germline V gene data show CDR1 as LNHDA and CDR2 as SQIVND (reference sequence). After removal of 3 bases from V and 6 bases from J, the junction contained 8 bases not matched to a gene. This CDR3 region has 15 residues. Incomplete CDR3 DNA: TGTGCCAGTAGTATGTGGGACAGGGATCATGCTGAA. It codes for CASSMWDRDHAE. The whole CDR3 region reads CASSMWDRDHAEAFF.

Frequency places this clone as medium-sized. The read stops 3 residues short of the end of the CDR3; the missing end is completed from the germline J gene. The chain is built from TRBV7-6 and TRBJ2-7, with D possibly TRBD2 on 5 matching bases. Per germline, CDR1 SGHVS and CDR2 FNYEAQ. The CDR3 runs to 15 residues. Trimming left V 2 bases short and J 0 bases short, with 11 bases between. The CDR3 here is CASSLWAGPSYEQYF. The covered CDR3 bases are TGTGCCAGCAGCTTATGGGCGGGCCCCTCCTACGAG.

For this clone: The read ends 3 residues shy of where the CDR3 ends; the end is completed using the germline J gene. The V gene is TRBV19, the J gene TRBJ2-4; D may be TRBD1 or TRBD2 (5 bases each). Between the trimmed V and J ends, which lost 5 bases and 8 bases, there was a span of 13 bases. Germline V gene data show CDR1 as LNHDA and CDR2 as SQIVND (reference sequence). The CDR3 extends over 13 amino acids. Here the CDR3 reads CASSAQRGYIQYF. The part of the CDR3 DNA that was read is TGTGCCAGTAGTGCCCAGAGGGGATACATT.

About this clone itself: The DNA ends 3 residues before the CDR3 does, and the rest of the CDR3 is filled in from the germline J gene. The V call is TRBV7-6, the J call TRBJ2-7; the match to TRBD1 covers 9 bases. The trim removed 5 bases at V and 3 bases at J, leaving 8 bases unmatched. The CDR3 extends over 15 amino acids. Germline CDR1 reads SGHVS; CDR2 reads FNYEAQ. The CDR3 reads CASSPGTGRVYEQYF. The covered CDR3 bases are TGTGCCAGCAGCCCCGGGACAGGGAGAGTCTACGAG.

Comment on this clone: The CDR3 end is not reached by the read, which stops 3 residues before it; the germline J gene fills it in. This chain connects TRBV5-6 to TRBJ2-7; the match to TRBD2 covers 9 bases. Germline CDR1 and CDR2: SGHDT and YYEEEE. This CDR3 region has 14 residues. The V gene end was trimmed by 4 bases and the J gene end by 3 bases; junction bases not matched to a gene: 5. CDR3 DNA (partial): TGTGCCAGCAGCCTGACTAGCGGATACTACGAG. Amino acids: CASSLTSGYYE. The CDR3 in full is CASSLTSGYYEQYF.

Of note for this clone: The read finishes 3 residues shy of the CDR3 end, and the germline J gene is used to complete it. The chain links TRBV5-1 to TRBJ2-5; 7 nucleotides agree with TRBD1. Germline lookup yields CDR1 SGHRS and CDR2 YFSETQ. CDR3 size: 18 residues. With V trimmed by 1 base and J by 7 bases, 19 bases remained unmatched. The sequenced part of the CDR3 DNA is TGCGCCAGCAGCTTGACCCCCTGGGGACAGCCCAACTTATGGACC. Its translation is CASSLTPWGQPNLWT. The CDR3 as a whole reads CASSLTPWGQPNLWTQYF.

Turning to this clone: The read comes to an end 3 residues before the CDR3 does, leaving the germline J gene to fill in the end. The chain is built from TRBV5-1 and TRBJ2-1; a weak D match, TRBD2 (6 bases). Looked up from germline, CDR1 is SGHRS and CDR2 is YFSETQ. V was cut by 4 bases and J by 8 bases, with 22 bases left in between. The CDR3 runs to 16 residues. The part of the CDR3 DNA that was read is TGCGCCAGCAGCCATGGGGGGTTAGTCGTTAAGGATGAG. It translates to CASSHGGLVVKDE. The CDR3 in full is CASSHGGLVVKDEQFF.

Points on this clone: The read ends 3 residues before the CDR3 terminus; that terminus is restored from the germline J gene. This sequence joins TRBV7-6 and TRBJ1-3; weak D call: TRBD1 (5 bases). Trimming pared 5 bases from V and 1 base from J, leaving 12 bases between. The germline CDR1 and CDR2 sequences are SGHVS and FNYEAQ. This CDR3 has 15 amino acids. The DNA read from the CDR3 is TGTGCCAGCAGCCTGGGGGGGGGTTCTGGAAACACC. Translated, it gives CASSLGGGSGNT. In full, the CDR3 reads CASSLGGGSGNTIYF.

By frequency, this clone is medium-sized. The read falls 3 residues short of the CDR3 end, and the missing part is taken from the germline J gene. This chain links TRBV13 with TRBJ2-1; maybe TRBD1 (6 bases). The CDR3 is 15 amino acids. Germline CDR1 reads PRHDT; CDR2 reads FYEKMQ (reference sequence). V was pared by 5 bases and J by 2 bases, with 13 bases between. The CDR3 protein is CASSQAGTTYNEQFF. The CDR3 bases that were read are TGTGCCAGCAGCCAGGCCGGGACAACCTACAATGAG.

This clone ranks as medium-sized in terms of frequency. The read terminates 3 residues before the CDR3 end, so the remaining end is supplied by the germline J gene. The chain employs TRBV19 and TRBJ2-7, with D perhaps assigned TRBD1 or TRBD2 (5 bases each). The CDR3 runs to 13 residues. CDR1 LNHDA and CDR2 SQIVND come from the germline V gene (reference sequence). V lost 5 bases and J 0 bases, leaving 8 bases between the germline ends. The CDR3 protein is CASSAGSSYEQYF. The CDR3 DNA, read in part, is TGTGCCAGTAGTGCAGGGAGCTCCTACGAG.

By frequency, this clone registers large. The missing CDR3 end, 3 residues past where the read stops, is filled in from the germline J gene. This chain links TRBV6-2 or TRBV6-3 with TRBJ2-3; 9 bases align to TRBD1. The CDR3 spans 17 residues. V gave up 6 bases and J gave up 2 bases; unmatched junction bases: 12. The germline CDR1 and CDR2 sequences are MNHEY and SVGEGT. The CDR3 sequence is CASRRLPGQGYTDTQYF. The part of the CDR3 DNA that was read is TGTGCCAGCAGACGGCTCCCGGGACAGGGCTACACAGATACG.

Regarding this clone: The sequenced fragment ends 3 residues before the CDR3 boundary, so the rest is inferred from the germline J gene. The genes are TRBV20-1 and TRBJ2-3, with a possible D match to TRBD2 (6 bases). The germline CDR1 and CDR2 sequences are DFQATT and SNEGSKA (reference sequence). There are 14 residues in the CDR3. The DNA read from the CDR3 is TGCTCCGTCGAGCGGAGGGAGGAGGTAGATACG. Translating it yields CSVERREEVDT. Given in full, the CDR3 is CSVERREEVDTQYF.

For this clone: The read gets to within 3 residues of the CDR3 end, and the germline J gene fills in the rest. The chain is built from TRBV30 and TRBJ2-7; D unclear. CDR1 is GTSNPN and CDR2 is SVGIG in the germline V gene (reference sequence). Trimming stripped 3 bases from V and 5 bases from J, with 14 bases between. The CDR3 length is 13 residues. CDR3 DNA (partial): TGTGCCTGGAGCCTAAACGCCCCGGACGAG. This gives the protein CAWSLNAPDE. The full CDR3 protein is CAWSLNAPDEQYF.

CDR3 residues: CSVEDSASYEQYF. CDR3 bases read: TGCAGCGTTGAAGACAGCGCGTCCTACGAG. The chain combines TRBV29-1 with TRBJ2-7, with unresolved D. The read comes to an end 3 residues before the CDR3 does, leaving the germline J gene to fill in the end. The CDR3 sequence is 13 residues long. Germline V gene data show CDR1 as SQVTM and CDR2 as ANQGSEA. The V end lost 0 bases, the J end lost 1 base, and 7 bases lay between the germline ends.

Judged by frequency, this clone is medium-sized. Read data end 3 residues before the CDR3 end; the end is taken from the germline J gene. The genes are TRBV7-8 and TRBJ2-7, with D unclear. This CDR3 region has 15 residues. The V gene lost 1 base and the J gene lost 0 bases, with 10 bases spanning the gap. Germline V gives CDR1 SGHVS, CDR2 FQNEAQ. The CDR3 loop is CASSLVAPSSYEQYF. The CDR3 bases that were read are TGTGCCAGCAGCTTAGTTGCGCCGAGCTCCTACGAG.

To note about this clone: Read coverage stops 3 residues before the CDR3 terminus; the germline J gene supplies the remainder. The chain recombines TRBV5-5 with TRBJ2-5; D might be TRBD2 (6 bases). CDR1 SGHKS and CDR2 YYEKEE come from the germline V gene (reference sequence). CDR3 size: 15 residues. Deletions cut 4 bases from V and 2 bases from J, with 15 bases between. CDR3 bases read: TGTGCCAGCAGCCGGCCGGAGGGCCCTCAAGAGACC. Protein sequence: CASSRPEGPQET. The full CDR3 protein reads CASSRPEGPQETQYF.

Worth noting for this clone: Read coverage stops 3 residues before the CDR3 terminus; the germline J gene supplies the remainder. V is TRBV6-1 and J is TRBJ1-5; 7 bases line up with TRBD1. This CDR3 spans 16 amino acids. With 2 bases clipped from V and 5 bases from J, the junction kept 9 bases outside the gene matches. Looked up from germline, CDR1 is MNHNS and CDR2 is SASEGT. The DNA read from the CDR3 is TGTGCCAGCAGTGAAATGTATGGACAGGTAGATCAGCCC. This gives the protein CASSEMYGQVDQP. The CDR3 reads in full as CASSEMYGQVDQPQHF.

Judged by frequency, this clone is medium-sized. The read gets to within 3 residues of the CDR3 end, and the germline J gene fills in the rest. This rearrangement joins TRBV2 to TRBJ1-4; D remains ambiguous. CDR1 and CDR2 from the germline V gene are SNHLY and FYNNEI. The ends were cut back, 2 bases at V and 4 bases at J, with 8 bases in the middle. There are 14 residues in the CDR3. The CDR3 protein is CASSELGLNEKLFF. Partial CDR3 DNA: TGTGCCAGCAGTGAATTGGGCCTTAATGAAAAA.

Judged by frequency, this clone is medium-sized. The read terminates 3 residues before the CDR3 end, so the remaining end is supplied by the germline J gene. V usage is TRBV7-2 and J usage is TRBJ2-7; TRBD1 matches 7 bases. The CDR3 runs 15 residues. CDR1 is SGHTA and CDR2 is FQGNSA in the germline V gene. V was clipped by 5 bases and J by 2 bases; unmatched bases: 9. The DNA read from the CDR3 is TGTGCCAGCAGCGCCCTGGGACAGCATCCCTACGAG. Protein: CASSALGQHPYE. The CDR3 reads in full as CASSALGQHPYEQYF.

Details on this clone: The read ends 3 residues early relative to the CDR3; the germline J gene fills the gap. The chain carries TRBV18 and TRBJ1-1, with D perhaps TRBD1 (6 bases). In germline, CDR1 is KGHSH, CDR2 LQKENI. The CDR3 has 15 amino acids. V lost 4 bases and J 1 base, leaving 13 bases between the germline ends. This chain's CDR3 is CASSRGGAGNTEAFF. Partial CDR3 DNA: TGTGCCAGCTCACGGGGGGGCGCAGGGAACACTGAA.

The CDR3 DNA, read in part, is TGTGCCAGTAGTATAGGTAGCGGGAGGTTCGAG. Protein sequence: CASSIGSGRFE. The whole CDR3 protein reads CASSIGSGRFEQYF. This sequence joins TRBV19 and TRBJ2-7; TRBD2 aligns across 10 bases. The CDR3 end falls 3 residues outside the read, so it is completed with the germline J gene. J lost 6 bases, V lost 1 base, and 3 bases had no gene match. This CDR3 is built from 14 residues. Germline CDR1 and CDR2: LNHDA and SQIVND (reference sequence).

As to this clone: The read terminates 3 residues ahead of where the CDR3 ends, so the germline J gene completes it. The V and J genes are TRBV5-1 and TRBJ1-1; 8 bases agree with TRBD1. CDR3 size: 17 residues. Trimming took 4 bases from V and 1 from J; bases not matched to a gene: 12. The germline V gene encodes CDR1 SGHRS and CDR2 YFSETQ. CDR3 in amino acids: CASSPFAQGAPNTEAFF. The sequenced part of the CDR3 DNA is TGCGCCAGCAGCCCCTTTGCCCAGGGGGCCCCGAACACTGAA.

According to its frequency, this clone is large (0.1 to 1%). The sequenced part of the CDR3 DNA is TGTGCCAGCAGTGTTTGGCTCTCTGGGGCCAACGTC. It yields the protein CASSVWLSGANV. From start to end, the CDR3 is CASSVWLSGANVLTF. This chain connects TRBV2 to TRBJ2-6; D not certain. The CDR3 end falls 3 residues outside the read, so it is completed with the germline J gene. V was shortened by 4 bases and J by 0 bases, with 7 bases between the two germline ends. CDR1 and CDR2 from the germline V gene are SNHLY and FYNNEI. The CDR3 length is 15 residues.

To note about this clone: The read ends 3 residues before the CDR3 terminus; that terminus is restored from the germline J gene. The chain combines TRBV13 with TRBJ1-2, with a tentative D call TRBD1 (5 bases). There are 14 residues in the CDR3. Germline assignment: CDR1 PRHDT and CDR2 FYEKMQ (reference sequence). Between the trimmed V and J ends, which lost 8 bases and 4 bases, there was a span of 17 bases. The CDR3 sequence is CASGRGEKVYGYTF. The sequenced part of the CDR3 DNA is TGTGCCAGCGGGAGAGGGGAGAAGGTCTATGGC.

As regards this clone: The CDR3 is cut off 3 residues early in the read; its end comes from the germline J gene. The chain is built from TRBV2 and TRBJ2-1, with 13 positions matching TRBD2. CDR3 length: 15 amino acids. V lost 10 bases and J lost 4; bases outside the gene matches: 7. Germline CDR1 SNHLY, CDR2 FYNNEI. The covered CDR3 bases are TGTGCCAAAACGCCGGGACTAGCGGGATACAATGAG. Its translation: CAKTPGLAGYNE. The whole CDR3 protein is CAKTPGLAGYNEQFF. The whole variable domain, remainder taken from reference TRBV2 and TRBJ2-1, is EPEVTQTPSHQVTQMGQEVILRCVPISNHLYFYWYRQILGQKVEFLVSFYNNEISEKSEIFDDQFSVERPDGSNFTLKIRSTKLEDSAMYFCAKTPGLAGYNEQFFGPGTRLTVL.